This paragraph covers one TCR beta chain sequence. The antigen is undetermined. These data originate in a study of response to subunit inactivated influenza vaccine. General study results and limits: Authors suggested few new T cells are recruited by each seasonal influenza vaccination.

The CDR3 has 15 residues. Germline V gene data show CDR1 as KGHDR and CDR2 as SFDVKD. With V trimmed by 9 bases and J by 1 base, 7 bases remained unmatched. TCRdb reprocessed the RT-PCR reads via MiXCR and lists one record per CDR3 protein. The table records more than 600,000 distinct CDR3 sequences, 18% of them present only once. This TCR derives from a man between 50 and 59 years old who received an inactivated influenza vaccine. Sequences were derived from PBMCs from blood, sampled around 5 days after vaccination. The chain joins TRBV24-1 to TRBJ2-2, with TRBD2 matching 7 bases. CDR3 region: CATRGGAENTGELFF. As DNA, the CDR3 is TGTGCCACCCGGGGAGGGGCCGAGAACACCGGGGAGCTGTTTTTT.